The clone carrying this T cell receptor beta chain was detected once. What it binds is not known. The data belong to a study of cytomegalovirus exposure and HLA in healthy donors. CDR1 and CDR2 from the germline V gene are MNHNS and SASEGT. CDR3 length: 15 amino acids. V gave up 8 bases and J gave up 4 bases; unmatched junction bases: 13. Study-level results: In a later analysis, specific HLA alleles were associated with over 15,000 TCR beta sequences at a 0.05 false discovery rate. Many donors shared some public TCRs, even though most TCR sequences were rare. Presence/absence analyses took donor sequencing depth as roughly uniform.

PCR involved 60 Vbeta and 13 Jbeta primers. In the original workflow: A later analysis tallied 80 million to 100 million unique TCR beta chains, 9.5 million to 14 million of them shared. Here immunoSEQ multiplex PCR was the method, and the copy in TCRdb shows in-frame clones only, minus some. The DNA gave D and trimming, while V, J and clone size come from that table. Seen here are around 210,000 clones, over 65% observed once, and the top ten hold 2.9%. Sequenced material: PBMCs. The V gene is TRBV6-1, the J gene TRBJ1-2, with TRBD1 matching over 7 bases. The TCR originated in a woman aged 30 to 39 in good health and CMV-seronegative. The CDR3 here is CASHSTGAPTYGYTF. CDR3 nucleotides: TGTGCCAGCCATAGCACAGGGGCCCCCACCTATGGCTACACCTTC.